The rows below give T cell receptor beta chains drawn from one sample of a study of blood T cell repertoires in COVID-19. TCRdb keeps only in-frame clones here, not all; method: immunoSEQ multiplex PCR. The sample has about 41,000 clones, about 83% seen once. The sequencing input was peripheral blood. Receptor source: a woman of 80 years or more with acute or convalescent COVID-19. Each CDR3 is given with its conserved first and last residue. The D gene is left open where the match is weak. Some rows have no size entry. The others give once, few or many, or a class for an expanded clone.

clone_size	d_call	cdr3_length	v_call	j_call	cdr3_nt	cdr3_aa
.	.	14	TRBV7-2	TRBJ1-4	TGTGCCAGCAGCTTAGGGACTCTAAATGAAAAACTGTTTTTT	CASSLGTLNEKLFF
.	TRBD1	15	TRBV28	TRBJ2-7	TGTGCCAGCTTAGCCCCGGGACAGACAACCTACGAGCAGTACTTC	CASLAPGQTTYEQYF
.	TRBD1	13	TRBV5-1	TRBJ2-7	TGCGCCAGCAGCGCGGGACAGGGAGGGGAGCAGTACTTC	CASSAGQGGEQYF
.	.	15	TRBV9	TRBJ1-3	TGTGCCAGCAGCGTAGCACAGGGTCAACAAAACACCATATATTTT	CASSVAQGQQNTIYF
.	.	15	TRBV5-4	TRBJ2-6	TGTGCCAGCAGCTTGGTCGGTTCTGGGGCCAACGTCCTGACTTTC	CASSLVGSGANVLTF
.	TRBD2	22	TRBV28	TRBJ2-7	TGTGCCAGCACCTCAGGGCCGAACCCGGGACTAGCGGGGGGGCAAAGCTCCTACGAGCAGTACTTC	CASTSGPNPGLAGGQSSYEQYF
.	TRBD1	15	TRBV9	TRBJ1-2	TGTGCCAGCAGCGCCCACAGGGGAATGAGCTATGGCTACACCTTC	CASSAHRGMSYGYTF
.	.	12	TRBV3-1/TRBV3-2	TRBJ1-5	TGTGCCAGCAGCCAATGGGGCCAGCCCCAGCATTTT	CASSQWGQPQHF
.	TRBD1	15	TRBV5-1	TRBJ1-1	TGCGCCAGCAGCCTACTAACCGGACAGGGGGCTGAAGCTTTCTTT	CASSLLTGQGAEAFF
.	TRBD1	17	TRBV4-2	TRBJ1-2	TGTGCCAGCAGCCAACCGGGACAGGGGGCAAGCATTAGCGGCTACACCTTC	CASSQPGQGASISGYTF
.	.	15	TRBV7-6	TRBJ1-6	TGTGCCAGCAGCCCCTCTACGGACGAGGGTTGGCCCCTCCACTTT	CASSPSTDEGWPLHF
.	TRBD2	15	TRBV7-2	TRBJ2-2	TGTGCCAGCAGCTTACATGCGGGGGGCACCGGGGAGCTGTTTTTT	CASSLHAGGTGELFF
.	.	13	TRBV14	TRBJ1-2	TGTGCCAGCAGCCAAGTTTCAAACTATGGCTACACCTTC	CASSQVSNYGYTF
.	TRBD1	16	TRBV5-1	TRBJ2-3	TGCGCCAGCAGCTTGGCCGTAGGACAGGGCACAGATACGCAGTATTTT	CASSLAVGQGTDTQYF
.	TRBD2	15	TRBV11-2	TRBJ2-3	TGTGCCAGCAGCTCTCGGGGGGGCGGCACAGATACGCAGTATTTT	CASSSRGGGTDTQYF
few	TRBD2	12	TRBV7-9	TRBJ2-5	TGTGCCAGCAGCTATAGCGGGGAGACCCAGTACTTC	CASSYSGETQYF
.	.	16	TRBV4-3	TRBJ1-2	TGCGCCAGCAGCCAAGCGTACGCAAAGGACAGCAATGGCTACACCTTC	CASSQAYAKDSNGYTF
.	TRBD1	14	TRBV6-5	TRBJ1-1	TGTGCCAGCAGTTTCCAGGGGGCCGGGGCTGAAGCTTTCTTT	CASSFQGAGAEAFF
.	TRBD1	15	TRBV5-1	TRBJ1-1	TGCGCCAGCAGCTTCCCGGACAGGACTACCCCTGAAGCTTTCTTT	CASSFPDRTTPEAFF
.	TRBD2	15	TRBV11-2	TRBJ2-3	TGTGCCAGCACCCTAGCGGGGGGCCTCACAGATACGCAGTATTTT	CASTLAGGLTDTQYF
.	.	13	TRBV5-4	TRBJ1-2	TGTGCCAGCAGCTTGGACGGGTACTATGGCTACACCTTC	CASSLDGYYGYTF
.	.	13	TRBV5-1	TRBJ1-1	TGCGCCAGCAGCTTGGGGTCAGGGTCTGAAGCTTTCTTT	CASSLGSGSEAFF
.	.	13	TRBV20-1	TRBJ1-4	TGCAGTGCTAGTAGCCAGGTTGAGGAAAAACTGTTTTTT	CSASSQVEEKLFF
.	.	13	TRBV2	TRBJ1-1	TGTGCCAGCAGCCCATTGACAGACACTGAAGCTTTCTTT	CASSPLTDTEAFF
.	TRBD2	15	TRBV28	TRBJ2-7	TGTGCCAGCCAGTGGGGGGGAGGGGACCCCTACGAGCAGTACTTC	CASQWGGGDPYEQYF
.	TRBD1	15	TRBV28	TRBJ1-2	TGTGCCAGCAGTTCTCGAACGACAGGGGGCTTCGGCTACACCTTC	CASSSRTTGGFGYTF
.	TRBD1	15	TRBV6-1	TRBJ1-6	TGTGCCAGCAGTTCCGGGACAGGAACGGGGTCACCCCTCCACTTT	CASSSGTGTGSPLHF
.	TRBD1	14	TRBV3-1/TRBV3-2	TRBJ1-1	TGTGCCAGCCGTCCGGGACAGGGAAGCACTGAAGCTTTCTTT	CASRPGQGSTEAFF
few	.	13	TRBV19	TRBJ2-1	TGTGCCAGTACGGAGGGGGCCCACAATGAGCAGTTCTTC	CASTEGAHNEQFF
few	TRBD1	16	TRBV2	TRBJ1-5	TGTGCCAGCAGGTCTAGGGGGACAGGCAACAATCAGCCCCAGCATTTT	CASRSRGTGNNQPQHF
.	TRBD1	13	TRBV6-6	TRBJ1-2	TGTGCCAGCAGTTTTACAGGGGGGGAGGGCTACACCTTC	CASSFTGGEGYTF
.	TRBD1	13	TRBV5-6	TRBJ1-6	TGTGCCAGCGGACAGGGGGCGAATTCACCCCTCCACTTT	CASGQGANSPLHF
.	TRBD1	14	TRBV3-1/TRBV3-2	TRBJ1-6	TGTGCCAGCAGCGTCGGACAGGATAATTCACCCCTCCACTTT	CASSVGQDNSPLHF
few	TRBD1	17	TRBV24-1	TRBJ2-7	TGTGCCACCAGTGATTTGCTTGGGACAGAGGGCGTGGACGAGCAGTACTTC	CATSDLLGTEGVDEQYF
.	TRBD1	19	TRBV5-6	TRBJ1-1	TGTGCCAGCAGCTTGCTCGGGGGTCGTACAGGGGAGGTTGGGACTGAAGCTTTCTTT	CASSLLGGRTGEVGTEAFF
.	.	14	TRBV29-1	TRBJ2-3	TGCAGCGTTGTTAGTTGGGGGGGCCCAGATACGCAGTATTTT	CSVVSWGGPDTQYF
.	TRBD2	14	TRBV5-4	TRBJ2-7	TGTGCCAGCAGCTCCCGGGGGGGCTCCTACGAGCAGTACTTC	CASSSRGGSYEQYF
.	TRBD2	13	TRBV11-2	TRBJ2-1	TGTGCCAGCAGCTTCCGGGGGGGCAGCGAGCAGTTCTTC	CASSFRGGSEQFF
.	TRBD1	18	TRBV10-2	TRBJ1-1	TGCGCCAGCAGTTCACATCCGGGACAGGGGGCTTCGAGCACTGAAGCTTTCTTT	CASSSHPGQGASSTEAFF
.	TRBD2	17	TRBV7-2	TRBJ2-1	TGTGCCAGCAGATTGACTAGCGGGGGGAGCTCCTACAATGAGCAGTTCTTC	CASRLTSGGSSYNEQFF
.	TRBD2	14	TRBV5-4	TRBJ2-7	TGTGCCAGCAGAGACGAGCGGGGATCCTACGAGCAGTACTTC	CASRDERGSYEQYF
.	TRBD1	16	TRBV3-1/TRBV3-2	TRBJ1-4	TGTGCCAGCAGCCAAGTAAAAGGGGACAGGAATGAAAAACTGTTTTTT	CASSQVKGDRNEKLFF
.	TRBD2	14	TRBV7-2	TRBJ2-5	TGTGCCAGCAGTCTAGCGGGCAGCGGGGAGACCCAGTACTTC	CASSLAGSGETQYF
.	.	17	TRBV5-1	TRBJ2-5	TGCGCCAGCAGCTTTGGGGCGGCGGGGCCTAACCAAGAGACCCAGTACTTC	CASSFGAAGPNQETQYF
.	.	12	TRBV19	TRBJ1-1	TGTGCCAGTCGGGCAGGGCGAACTGAAGCTTTCTTT	CASRAGRTEAFF
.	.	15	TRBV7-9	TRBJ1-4	TGTGCCAGCAGCCGTGGACCCCTCGGGGATGAAAAACTGTTTTTT	CASSRGPLGDEKLFF
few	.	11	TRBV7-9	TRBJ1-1	TGTGCCAGCAGCTTATTCGCTGAAGCTTTCTTT	CASSLFAEAFF
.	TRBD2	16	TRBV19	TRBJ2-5	TGTGCCAGTACCCCGACTAGCGGGGGGCCGCAGGAGACCCAGTACTTC	CASTPTSGGPQETQYF
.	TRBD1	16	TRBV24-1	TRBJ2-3	TGTGCCACCAGTGCTCCCGGGACAGGGCCCACAGATACGCAGTATTTT	CATSAPGTGPTDTQYF
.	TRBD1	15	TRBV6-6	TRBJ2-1	TGTGCCAGCAGCCCGGGACAGGGTCCCCACAATGAGCAGTTCTTC	CASSPGQGPHNEQFF
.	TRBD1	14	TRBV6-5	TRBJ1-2	TGTGCCAGCAGTTTCGGACAGGGGGGCAATGGCTACACCTTC	CASSFGQGGNGYTF
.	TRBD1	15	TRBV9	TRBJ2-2	TGTGCCAGCAGCGTAAATGGACAGGGTACCGGGGAGCTGTTTTTT	CASSVNGQGTGELFF
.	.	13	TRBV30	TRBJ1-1	TGTGCCTGGAGTGTCTCCCCGAACACTGAAGCTTTCTTT	CAWSVSPNTEAFF
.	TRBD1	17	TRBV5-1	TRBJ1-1	TGCGCCAGCAGCTTGTTCGACAGGGGTGGAATGAACACTGAAGCTTTCTTT	CASSLFDRGGMNTEAFF
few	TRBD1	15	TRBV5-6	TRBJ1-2	TGTGCCAGCAGCTTGGCTGGGACAGGGGTAGGCGGCTACACCTTC	CASSLAGTGVGGYTF
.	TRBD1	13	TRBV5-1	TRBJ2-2	TGCGCCAGCAGTCAGGGGGACACCGGGGAGCTGTTTTTT	CASSQGDTGELFF
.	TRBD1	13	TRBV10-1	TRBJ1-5	TGCGCCAGCAGTGGGACAGGGGATCAGCCCCAGCATTTT	CASSGTGDQPQHF
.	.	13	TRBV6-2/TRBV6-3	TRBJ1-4	TGTGCCAGCAGTTACCCGACAGCTGAAAAACTGTTTTTT	CASSYPTAEKLFF
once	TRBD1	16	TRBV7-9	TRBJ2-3	TGTGCCAGCAGCTTAGGTCGACAGGGGGGCACAGATACGCAGTATTTT	CASSLGRQGGTDTQYF
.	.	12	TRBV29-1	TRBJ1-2	TGCAGCATCCCTGGACAGACCTATGGCTACACCTTC	CSIPGQTYGYTF